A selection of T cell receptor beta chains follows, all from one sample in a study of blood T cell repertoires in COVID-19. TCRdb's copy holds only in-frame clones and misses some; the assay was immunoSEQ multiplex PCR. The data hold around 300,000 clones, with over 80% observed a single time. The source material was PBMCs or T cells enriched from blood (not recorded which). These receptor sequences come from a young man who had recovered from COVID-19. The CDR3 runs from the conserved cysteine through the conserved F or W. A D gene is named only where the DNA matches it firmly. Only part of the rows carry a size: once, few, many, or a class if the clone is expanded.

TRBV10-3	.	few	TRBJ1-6	TGTGCCATCAGTGATACAGGGCATAATTCACCCCTCCACTTT	CAISDTGHNSPLHF
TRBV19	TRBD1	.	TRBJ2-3	TGTGCCAGTAGTATAGATCCCCTAACAGGGGCCCGCACAGATACGCAGTATTTT	CASSIDPLTGARTDTQYF
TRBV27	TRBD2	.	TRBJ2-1	TGTGCCAGCAGTTTCCTGCAGCGGGGACGCTACAATGAGCAGTTCTTC	CASSFLQRGRYNEQFF
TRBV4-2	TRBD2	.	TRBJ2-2	TGTGCCAGCAGCCAACGGAGCGGGGTGACCGGGGAGCTGTTTTTT	CASSQRSGVTGELFF
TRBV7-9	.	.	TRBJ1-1	TGTGCCAGCAGCTTAGGGACAACGAACACTGAAGCTTTCTTT	CASSLGTTNTEAFF
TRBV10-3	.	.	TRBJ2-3	TGTGCCACCCAAGCACGGGAACTTAGCACAGATACGCAGTATTTT	CATQARELSTDTQYF
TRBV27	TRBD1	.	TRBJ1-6	TGTGCCAGCCTAGGACAGGGCTATAATTCACCCCTCCACTTT	CASLGQGYNSPLHF
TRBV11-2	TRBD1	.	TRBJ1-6	TGTGCCAGCAGCCCCATCTTTAACAACAGGGGCCATAATTCACCCCTCCACTTT	CASSPIFNNRGHNSPLHF
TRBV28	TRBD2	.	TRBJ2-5	TGTGCCAGCAGTCCGAGGGGGGCGGGACTAGCGATCGGGGAGACCCAGTACTTC	CASSPRGAGLAIGETQYF
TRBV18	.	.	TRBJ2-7	TGTGCCAGCTCACCGCCAAGTAGCCACGAGCAGTACTTC	CASSPPSSHEQYF
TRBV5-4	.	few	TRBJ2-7	TGTGCCAGCAGCTTGGACGGCTACGAGCAGTACTTC	CASSLDGYEQYF
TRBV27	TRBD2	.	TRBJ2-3	TGTGCCAGCAGATCGGCGGGGGGCCCCACAGATACGCAGTATTTT	CASRSAGGPTDTQYF
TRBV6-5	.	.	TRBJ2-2	TGTGCCAGCAGTTACTCCCCCTTTGCCGGGGAGCTGTTTTTT	CASSYSPFAGELFF
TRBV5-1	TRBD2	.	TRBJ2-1	TGCGCCAGCTGTTACGTGGGAGGGACCTACAATGAGCAGTTCTTC	CASCYVGGTYNEQFF
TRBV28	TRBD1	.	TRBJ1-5	TGTGCCAGCAGTCCCACCCCGGGGCGGACAGGAAAAGGACAGCCCCAGCATTTT	CASSPTPGRTGKGQPQHF
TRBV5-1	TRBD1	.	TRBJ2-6	TGCGCCAGCAGCCATAAGACAGGGGTTGGGGCCAACGTCCTGACTTTC	CASSHKTGVGANVLTF
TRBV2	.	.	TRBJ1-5	TGTGCCAGCAGTGACAGGTGGAATCAGCCCCAGCATTTT	CASSDRWNQPQHF
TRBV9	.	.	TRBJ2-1	TGTGCCAGCAGCACCTCTCCGGCGGCCGATGAGCAGTTCTTC	CASSTSPAADEQFF
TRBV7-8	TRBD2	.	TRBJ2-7	TGTGCCAGCAGCTTAGCGCCTAGCGGGGCGTACGAGCAGTACTTC	CASSLAPSGAYEQYF
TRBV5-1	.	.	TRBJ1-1	TGCGCCAGCAGCCTTGAACAGACAGCCCTGAATGAAGCTTTCTTT	CASSLEQTALNEAFF